The rows below give T cell receptor beta chains drawn from one sample of a study of blood T cells in healthy people across ages. Using its own MiXCR run on the 5' RACE reads, TCRdb lists one record per CDR3 protein. Of about 1.6 million distinct CDR3 sequences listed, about 35% are singletons. Material: blood. The receptor source for this set is a woman in her twenties or thirties in good health. The CDR3 runs from the conserved cysteine through the conserved F or W. Each record gives: clone size, J gene, V gene, D gene, CDR3 DNA, CDR3 protein. The D gene is left open where the match is weak. The listing skips clone size in some rows; elsewhere it reads once, few, many or a size class.

once TRBJ1-2 TRBV7-9 TRBD1 TGTGCCAGCACGAAACCCGTGACAGGGGGCGTATCCCAAGGCTACACCTTC CASTKPVTGGVSQGYTF
NA TRBJ1-1 TRBV5-1 NA TGCGCCAGCAGTGAGCAAGGCCAGAACACTGAAGCTTTCTTT CASSEQGQNTEAFF
NA TRBJ2-1 TRBV27 NA TGTGCCAGCAGTTCCAAACGACGGAGACTTTACAATGAGCAGTTCTTC CASSSKRRRLYNEQFF
NA TRBJ2-1 TRBV20-1 TRBD2 TGCAGTGCTCGGGAGGGAGGGGGGACTATCCGTGAGCAGTTCTTC CSAREGGGTIREQFF
NA TRBJ2-7 TRBV20-1 TRBD2 TGCAGTGCTGACTGGACGGGACTAGGGACATCCTACGAGCAGTACTTC CSADWTGLGTSYEQYF
NA TRBJ1-1 TRBV12-3/TRBV12-4 NA TGTGCCAGCAGTTTATCAGGACGGTTGAACATTGAAGCTTTCTTT CASSLSGRLNIEAFF
many TRBJ2-1 TRBV20-1 TRBD2 TGCAGTGCTAGAGATATCTACGGGACTAGCGGAGGTTACAATGAGCAGTTCTTC CSARDIYGTSGGYNEQFF
NA TRBJ1-2 TRBV7-3 NA TGTGCCAGCAGCGTTGACAGGACCCGAGATGGCTACACCTTC CASSVDRTRDGYTF
NA TRBJ1-1 TRBV7-9 NA TGTTCCAGCAGCTTATCAGGGAGCACTGAAGCTTTCTTT CSSSLSGSTEAFF
few TRBJ2-5 TRBV20-1 NA TGCAGTGTCGCAGAACCCATAGACCAAGAGACCCAGTACTTC CSVAEPIDQETQYF
NA TRBJ1-2 TRBV28 TRBD1 TGTGCCAGCAGTTGGGACAGGGACGGCTACACCTTC CASSWDRDGYTF
NA TRBJ2-2 TRBV4-1 NA TGCGCCAGCAGCCACGTGGGCGGGGAGAACACCGGGGAGCTGTTTTTT CASSHVGGENTGELFF
many TRBJ2-1 TRBV4-2 NA TGTGCCAGCAGCTCGCACTGGGCGGATGAGCAGTTCTTC CASSSHWADEQFF
NA TRBJ2-7 TRBV27 TRBD1 TGTGCCAGCAGAAGAACCGGGACAGGGGGCTACGAGCAGTACTTC CASRRTGTGGYEQYF
NA TRBJ2-2 TRBV5-1 NA TGCGCCAGCAGCTTGCTGGTCAGGGGGGACACCGGGGAGCTGTTTTTT CASSLLVRGDTGELFF
NA TRBJ1-5 TRBV27 NA TGTGCCAGCAGTTTCGGTACAATTCAGCCCCAGCATTTT CASSFGTIQPQHF
few TRBJ2-3 TRBV7-9 TRBD2 TGTGCCAGCAGCCCAAGACTAGCGGACACAGATACGCAGTATTTT CASSPRLADTDTQYF
few TRBJ1-5 TRBV6-6 NA TGTGCCAGCAGCTCGCGGGAGGGCGCGGGCAATCAGCCCCAGCATTTT CASSSREGAGNQPQHF
NA TRBJ2-7 TRBV12-3/TRBV12-4 NA TGTGCCAGCAAGCCCTGGGGGCTCAGGGGAATGGGGTCCTACGAGCAGTACTTC CASKPWGLRGMGSYEQYF
few TRBJ2-7 TRBV28 NA TGTGCCAGCAGTTTGTTGGCGGGCCACTCCTACGAGCAGTACTTC CASSLLAGHSYEQYF
once TRBJ2-3 TRBV6-6 TRBD2 TGTGCCGGTACGTTAGCGGGAAGCACAGATACGCAGTATTTT CAGTLAGSTDTQYF
NA TRBJ1-1 TRBV21-1 NA TGTGCCAGCAGCAATAATGCAGGTAGCACTGAAGCTTTCTTT CASSNNAGSTEAFF
few TRBJ2-1 TRBV5-1 TRBD2 TGCGCCAGCAGCGTGGGACTAGCGGGAGTGATTGAGCAGTTCTTC CASSVGLAGVIEQFF
NA TRBJ1-2 TRBV7-8 NA TGTGCCAGCAGCCTACGGGACACCCTGAGTCGTGGCTACACCTTC CASSLRDTLSRGYTF
NA TRBJ1-1 TRBV6-2/TRBV6-3 NA TGTGCCAGCAGTTACTCGACATGGGGTAGGGCTTTCTTT CASSYSTWGRAFF
few TRBJ2-3 TRBV5-1 TRBD2 TGCGCCAGCAGCTTGGGGACTAGCGGGGCCAACACAGATACGCAGTATTTT CASSLGTSGANTDTQYF
few TRBJ2-2 TRBV4-1 NA TGCGCCAGCAGCCAAGCCCTAAGGACCGGGGAGCTGTTTTTT CASSQALRTGELFF
many TRBJ2-6 TRBV9 NA TGTGCCAGCAGCGGGGCTCCTGGGGCCAACGTCCTGACTTTC CASSGAPGANVLTF
NA TRBJ2-7 TRBV7-2 NA TGTGCCAGCAGCTTATATTCCAGGGACTCCTACGAGCAGTACTTC CASSLYSRDSYEQYF
NA TRBJ2-5 TRBV7-2 NA TGTGCCAGCAGCTTAGGGGTGCGAGCGAGGAACCAAGAGATCCAGTACTTC CASSLGVRARNQEIQYF
few TRBJ1-1 TRBV12-5 TRBD1 TGTGCTAGTGGTACGGGACAGGGTCCGAACACTGAAGCTTTCTTT CASGTGQGPNTEAFF
NA TRBJ2-1 TRBV29-1 TRBD2 TGCAGCGCCTCATGGGGTAGCGGGATGAAAAGGGATGAGCAGTTCTTC CSASWGSGMKRDEQFF
NA TRBJ2-7 TRBV2 NA TGTGCCGCTTTGGGTTACGAGCAGTACTTC CAALGYEQYF
few TRBJ2-5 TRBV12-3/TRBV12-4 TRBD2 TGTGCCAGCAGTTCCGGGACGACCGGGACTATACAAGAGACCCAGTACTTC CASSSGTTGTIQETQYF
NA TRBJ2-7 TRBV6-2/TRBV6-3 NA TGTGCCACCCAGCGAATAGCGGAATCCTACGAGCAGTACTTC CATQRIAESYEQYF
many TRBJ2-7 TRBV4-1 NA TGCGCCAGCAGCCTTTTTCGTGGGCAGGAAGGCTCCTACGAGCAGTACTTC CASSLFRGQEGSYEQYF
NA TRBJ2-1 TRBV7-9 NA TGTGCCAGCAGCCCTGGACGTGGGGTGTTCTTC CASSPGRGVFF
few TRBJ2-1 TRBV4-1 TRBD2 TGCGCCAGCAGCCCTCAAGGTAGCGGGAGGATAAACAATGAGCAGTTCTTC CASSPQGSGRINNEQFF
few TRBJ2-1 TRBV7-9 TRBD2 TGTGCCAGCAGCCCGACTAGCGGGGGGGGAAATGAGCAGTTCTTC CASSPTSGGGNEQFF
NA TRBJ2-1 TRBV11-2 TRBD2 TGTGCCAGCAGCCATAGCGGGAGTGGGTATGAGCAGTTCTTC CASSHSGSGYEQFF
NA TRBJ2-3 TRBV6-2/TRBV6-3 NA TGTGCCAGCGGGGAGCGGATTGACAACACAGATACGCAGTATTTT CASGERIDNTDTQYF
NA TRBJ1-4 TRBV3-1 NA TGTGCCAGCAGCCAAGATCTAGGGAATGAAAAACTGTTTTTT CASSQDLGNEKLFF
few TRBJ2-1 TRBV20-1 TRBD2 TGCAGTGCCGGCGGGGGGGCCTTGGATGAGCAGTTCTTC CSAGGGALDEQFF
once TRBJ2-3 TRBV11-2 NA TGTGCCAGCAGCTTGAGTAGGGGATACACAGATACGCAGTATTTT CASSLSRGYTDTQYF
NA TRBJ1-1 TRBV5-1 TRBD1 TGCGCCAGCAGCTTGGCAGGGGGCGGGATCACTGAAGCTTTCTTT CASSLAGGGITEAFF
NA TRBJ1-2 TRBV10-3 NA TGTGCCATCAGTGACCCACCCGGGGCGTTTGCGGGCTACACCTTC CAISDPPGAFAGYTF
many TRBJ1-1 TRBV29-1 TRBD1 TGCAGCGCTGGACAGGTTTCCGCGCCCTGGGCTTTCTTT CSAGQVSAPWAFF
NA TRBJ2-1 TRBV6-1 NA TGTGCCAGCAGTGAAAGGAGACCGCCAAGGGAGCAGTTCTTC CASSERRPPREQFF
NA TRBJ1-4 TRBV6-6 NA TGTGCCAGCAGTCCAGGACACTCAACTAATGAAAAACTGTTTTTT CASSPGHSTNEKLFF
few TRBJ2-5 TRBV5-1 NA TGCGCCAGCAGCTTGAGATCTAGAAAGGAGACCCAGTACTTC CASSLRSRKETQYF